Listed below are T cell receptor beta chains from one sample, sequenced in a study of shared clonotypes between healthy human individuals. Using immunoSEQ multiplex PCR, the repertoire was profiled, and TCRdb retains in-frame clones only, with some absent. The repertoire includes about 700,000 clones, under 95% of them detected once, and 24% sits in the top ten. Material for sequencing was naive CD8+ T cells sorted from blood. These receptors came from a man aged 30 to 45 in good health. CDR3s include the opening cysteine and the closing phenylalanine or tryptophan. The order of the fields is V gene, CDR3 length, clone size, D gene, J gene, CDR3 DNA, CDR3 protein. D genes are given only for firm matches. Size values are once, few and many counts, or a class for expanded clones, and some rows have none.

>TRBV27|13|.|.|TRBJ2-1
TGTGCCAGCAGCTTCGCCTCTAGGGCTGAGCAGTTCTTC
CASSFASRAEQFF
>TRBV7-9|13|.|.|TRBJ1-1
TGTGCCAGCAGCTCCGCAGGAGCCACTGAAGCTTTCTTT
CASSSAGATEAFF
>TRBV2|11|.|.|TRBJ1-1
TGTGCCAGCGGGGGAAGGACTGAAGCTTTCTTT
CASGGRTEAFF
>TRBV7-9|11|.|.|TRBJ2-7
TGTGCCAGCACCCCACAGGGCGAGCAGTACTTC
CASTPQGEQYF
>TRBV19|15|.|.|TRBJ2-7
TGTGCCAGTAGTATAGAGATCTCAGGGGCCTACGAGCAGTACTTC
CASSIEISGAYEQYF
>TRBV7-9|13|.|TRBD1|TRBJ1-2
TGTGCCAGCAGTTCAGGGGGAATAGACGGCTACACCTTC
CASSSGGIDGYTF
>TRBV5-5|16|.|.|TRBJ2-7
TGTGCCAGCAGCTTGGAGAGTAGGGCCGACCGCTACGAGCAGTACTTC
CASSLESRADRYEQYF
>TRBV4-1|13|.|.|TRBJ2-7
TGCGCCAGCAGCCAAGGTCCGGCGAGGGGGTTGTACTTC
CASSQGPARGLYF
>TRBV9|14|.|.|TRBJ1-2
TGTGCCAGCAGCTCTAATACCGGGACATCGTCTTGCACCTTC
CASSSNTGTSSCTF
>TRBV25-1|15|.|.|TRBJ2-3
TGTGCCAGCAGTTGGGGCGGGATCCACACAGATACGCAGTATTTT
CASSWGGIHTDTQYF
>TRBV4-1|11|.|.|TRBJ2-1
TGCGCCAGCAGCCACGGCAATGAGCAGTTCTTC
CASSHGNEQFF
>TRBV27|15|.|TRBD2|TRBJ2-1
TGTGCCAGCAGTCATCTAGCGGGAGGGTACAATGAGCAGTTCTTC
CASSHLAGGYNEQFF
>TRBV19|16|.|TRBD1|TRBJ2-1
TGTGCCAGTAGTAGGGATGCCGGGACAGCGTACAATGAGCAGTTCTTC
CASSRDAGTAYNEQFF
>TRBV2|13|few|TRBD2|TRBJ2-1
TGTGCCAGCGAAGGACTAGGCGGCAATGAGCAGTTCTTC
CASEGLGGNEQFF
>TRBV5-4|13|.|.|TRBJ2-7
TGTGCCAGCAGCTCCGGACTCGCCCTCGAGCAGTACTTC
CASSSGLALEQYF
>TRBV25-1|16|.|TRBD1|TRBJ1-4
TGTGCCAGCAGTGAATATAGGGGACAGGGGGATGAAAAACTGCTTTTT
CASSEYRGQGDEKLLF
>TRBV5-4|16|.|.|TRBJ1-2
TGTGCCAGCAGCTTGCCCCACAGGGACTTAAACTATGGCTACACCTTC
CASSLPHRDLNYGYTF
>TRBV25-1|15|.|TRBD2|TRBJ2-3
TGTGCCAGCAGTTCCCCGACTAGCGGGATTGATACGCAGTATTTT
CASSSPTSGIDTQYF
>TRBV4-1|15|.|TRBD2|TRBJ2-1
TGCGCCAGCAGCCAAGACAGCGGGAGGGCCAATGAGCAGTTCTTC
CASSQDSGRANEQFF
>TRBV5-1|12|.|TRBD1|TRBJ1-1
TGCGCCAGCAGCTTCCCGGGACAGGGACCCTTCTTT
CASSFPGQGPFF
>TRBV23-1|11|.|.|TRBJ2-1
TGCGCCAGCAGAAAGAGGAATGAGCAGTTCTTC
CASRKRNEQFF
>TRBV7-9|15|.|.|TRBJ2-7
TGTGCCAGCAGCCAGGGTTTGGGCCAGATGAACGAGCAGTACTTC
CASSQGLGQMNEQYF
>TRBV6-1|14|.|TRBD2|TRBJ2-7
TGTGCCAGCAGGGACGTGGGAGGGGACTACGAGCAGTACTTC
CASRDVGGDYEQYF
>TRBV14|15|.|.|TRBJ2-7
TGTGCCAGCAGCCAGGCCGGGACGGAATACTACGAGCAGTACTTC
CASSQAGTEYYEQYF
>TRBV27|15|.|TRBD1|TRBJ2-7
TGTGCCAGCAGTTTAGGTGGACAGGAGTATTACGAGCAGTACTTC
CASSLGGQEYYEQYF
>TRBV13|15|.|.|TRBJ1-2
TGTGCCAGCAGCGGCAGGGAAGGTTTTAACTATGGCTACACCTTC
CASSGREGFNYGYTF
>TRBV20-1|10|.|.|TRBJ1-4
TGCAGTGCTAGTAAGGAAAAACTGTTTTTT
CSASKEKLFF
>TRBV30|12|.|.|TRBJ1-1
TGTGCCTGGGGGCAGATAAACACTGAAGCTTTCTTT
CAWGQINTEAFF
>TRBV6-6|15|.|.|TRBJ1-4
TGTGCCAGCAGTTATCCAGCGAGTCCCAATGAAAAACTGTTTTTT
CASSYPASPNEKLFF